A single sample is the source of the 7 T cell receptor beta chains below, sequenced in a study of graft-versus-host responses after intestinal transplantation. This table comes from immunoSEQ multiplex PCR, and its TCRdb copy is limited to in-frame clones, with some not included. The sample carries 65,000 to 90,000 clones, around 90% recorded once. Antigen specificity for these receptors is unknown. The specimen comprised unstimulated CD8+ T cells sorted from spleen or lymph node cells, sampled before transplant. These receptors were taken from a human donor who was the organ donor for an intestinal transplant.

The chain links TRBV6-5 to TRBJ1-2; D ambiguous. This CDR3 contains 13 residues. Trimming cost V 0 bases and J 5 bases, with 7 bases left between them. Germline V gives CDR1 MNHEY, CDR2 SVGAGI. CDR3 sequence reads: CASSYSSAYGYTF. CDR3 bases: TGTGCCAGCAGTTACTCGAGTGCTTATGGCTACACCTTC.

V is TRBV11-3 and J is TRBJ1-1; no reliable D call. Trimming removed 0 bases from V and 2 bases from J, with 10 bases in between. The CDR3 is 15 amino acids. CDR1 and CDR2 (germline): SGHNT, YENEEA. CDR3 protein: CASSLDWEYNTEAFF. The CDR3 DNA reads TGTGCCAGCAGCTTAGATTGGGAGTATAACACTGAAGCTTTCTTT.

The gene calls are TRBV5-1 and TRBJ2-1; 8 nucleotides align to TRBD1. Germline CDR1 is SGHRS and CDR2 is YFSETQ. The CDR3 runs to 15 residues. V lost 4 bases, J lost 0 bases, and 3 bases stayed unmatched. The CDR3 protein is CASSPQGGSYNEQFF. In DNA form, the CDR3 reads TGCGCCAGCAGCCCACAGGGGGGCTCCTACAATGAGCAGTTCTTC.

Notes on this clone: Within the sample, other DNA sequences also encode this same CDR3. CDR3: CASSLGGSSYNEQFF. The CDR3 DNA is TGCGCCAGCAGCTTGGGCGGGAGCTCCTACAATGAGCAGTTCTTC. The rearrangement joins TRBV5-1 to TRBJ2-1, with TRBD2 matching 7 bases. With 0 bases clipped from V and 0 bases from J, the junction kept 0 bases outside the gene matches. Germline CDR1 and CDR2: SGHRS and YFSETQ. The CDR3 runs to 15 residues. Complete variable domain (other parts from reference TRBV5-1 and TRBJ2-1): KAGVTQTPRYLIKTRGQQVTLSCSPISGHRSVSWYQQTPGQGLQFLFEYFSETQRNKGNFPGRFSGRQFSNSRSEMNVSTLELGDSALYLCASSLGGSSYNEQFFGPGTRLTVL.

The rearrangement uses TRBV29-1 and TRBJ2-7, with unresolved D. V dropped 5 bases and J dropped 0 bases, with 11 bases sitting between them. Germline V gene sequence: CDR1 SQVTM, CDR2 ANQGSEA. This CDR3 comprises 13 residues. CDR3 region: CSVLVTSSYEQYF. CDR3 sequence (DNA): TGCAGCGTTCTCGTAACGAGCTCCTACGAGCAGTACTTC.

The V call is TRBV7-9, the J call TRBJ2-7; TRBD1 agrees at 10 bases. Germline V gene lookup returns CDR1 SEHNR and CDR2 FQNEAQ (reference sequence). Trimming at V came to 6 bases and at J to 2 bases, leaving 7 bases not matched to a gene. There are 15 residues in the CDR3. The CDR3 region is CASRPAGTGAYEQYF. The CDR3 region has the DNA TGTGCCAGCAGACCTGCCGGGACAGGGGCCTACGAGCAGTACTTC.

The chain combines TRBV29-1 with TRBJ1-1; the D is unclear. V was pared by 3 bases and J by 8 bases, with 19 bases between. The CDR3 totals 14 residues. Germline V gives CDR1 SQVTM, CDR2 ANQGSEA. CDR3 nucleotides: TGCAGCGTTGATGTGTTATCCTGGCAGGAGGAAGCTTTCTTT. Amino acids: CSVDVLSWQEEAFF.